This TCR beta chain was captured by sequencing in a study of Ad26.COV2.S vaccination and SARS-CoV-2 variants. Broader study findings: Responses of T cells in total may have been underestimated by the TCR breadth and depth analyses. It was found that vaccine and placebo recipients had similar non-spike TCR breadth. Following vaccination, spike-specific CD8+ and CD4+ T cell responses reportedly exhibited substantial breadth. Vaccine recipients had higher spike-specific TCR breadth than placebo recipients.

Of note for this clone: The antigen is unknown.

The CDR3 covers 13 residues. Looked up from germline, CDR1 is LGHDT and CDR2 is YNNKEL (reference sequence). V lost 7 bases, J lost 5 bases, and 14 bases lay in between. Sequencing used immunoSEQ multiplex PCR; TCRdb keeps in-frame clones, though not all of them. The data hold roughly 180,000 clones, with around 90% observed a single time. This chain links TRBV3-1 (or the pseudogene TRBV3-2) with TRBJ2-5; possible D gene TRBD2, 6 bases. The sequenced sample was peripheral blood, obtained after recovery from COVID-19. The sequence derives from a human donor who had recovered from COVID-19. CDR3 region: CASNDGGVETQYF. The CDR3, as DNA: TGTGCCAGCAACGACGGCGGGGTGGAGACCCAGTACTTC.